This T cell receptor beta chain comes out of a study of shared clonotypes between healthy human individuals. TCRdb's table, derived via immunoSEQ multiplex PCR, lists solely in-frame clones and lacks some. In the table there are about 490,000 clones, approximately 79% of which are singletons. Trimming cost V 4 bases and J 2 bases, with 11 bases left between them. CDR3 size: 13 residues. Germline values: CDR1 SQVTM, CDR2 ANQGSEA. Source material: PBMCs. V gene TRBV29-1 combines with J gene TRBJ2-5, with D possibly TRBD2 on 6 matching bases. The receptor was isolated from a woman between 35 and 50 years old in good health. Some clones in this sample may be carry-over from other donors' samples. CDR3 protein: CSVGVGGQETQYF. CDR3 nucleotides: TGCAGCGTTGGGGTGGGAGGACAAGAGACCCAGTACTTC.